This T cell receptor (beta chain) was captured by sequencing in a study of STAT3 mutations in large granular lymphocyte leukemia. As concerns this clone: Its specificity is unknown.

Study-level findings and limits: After therapy, about 35% of the 18 patients switched clonotypes, all new clones STAT3 wild type. In T-cell large granular lymphocyte leukemia, about half of patients showed multiple immunodominant subclonotypes. Sampling intervals varied between patients and samples.

This CDR3 has 16 residues. Trimming shortened V by 1 base and J by 2 bases, and 12 bases separated the two germline ends. The germline gives CDR1 KGHSY, CDR2 FQNENV. The protocol was immunoSEQ multiplex PCR, while the TCRdb copy is restricted to in-frame clones and leaves out a portion. Among some 9,100 clones listed, approximately 92% were seen once. The sample comprised peripheral blood mononuclear cells. This clonotype was obtained from a man between 60 and 70 years old with T-cell large granular lymphocyte leukemia. Some clones in this sample may be carry-over from other donors' samples. The rearrangement joins TRBV16 to TRBJ1-5; D unresolved. DNA for the CDR3: TGTGCCAGCAGCCAATTTGACGGGCCTGGCAATCAGCCCCAGCATTTT. Translated, it gives CASSQFDGPGNQPQHF.